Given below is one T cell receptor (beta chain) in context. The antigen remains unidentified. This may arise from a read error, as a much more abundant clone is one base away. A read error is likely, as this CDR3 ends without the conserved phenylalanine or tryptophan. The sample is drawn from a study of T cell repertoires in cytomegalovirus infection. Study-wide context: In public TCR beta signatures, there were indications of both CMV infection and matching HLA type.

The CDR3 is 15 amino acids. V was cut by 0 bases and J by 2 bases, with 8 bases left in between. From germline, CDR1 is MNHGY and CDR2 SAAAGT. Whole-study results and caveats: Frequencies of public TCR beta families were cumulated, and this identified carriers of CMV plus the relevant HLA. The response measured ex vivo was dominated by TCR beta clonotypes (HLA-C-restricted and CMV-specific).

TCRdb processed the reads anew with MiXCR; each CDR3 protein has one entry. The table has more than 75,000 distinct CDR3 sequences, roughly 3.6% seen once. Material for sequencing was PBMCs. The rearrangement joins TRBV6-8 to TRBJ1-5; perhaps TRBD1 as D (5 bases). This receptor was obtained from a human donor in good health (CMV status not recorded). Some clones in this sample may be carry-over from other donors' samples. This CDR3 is CASSYSGGGNQPQHI. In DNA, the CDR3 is TGTGCCAGCAGTTACTCGGGGGGTGGCAATCAGCCCCAGCATATT.